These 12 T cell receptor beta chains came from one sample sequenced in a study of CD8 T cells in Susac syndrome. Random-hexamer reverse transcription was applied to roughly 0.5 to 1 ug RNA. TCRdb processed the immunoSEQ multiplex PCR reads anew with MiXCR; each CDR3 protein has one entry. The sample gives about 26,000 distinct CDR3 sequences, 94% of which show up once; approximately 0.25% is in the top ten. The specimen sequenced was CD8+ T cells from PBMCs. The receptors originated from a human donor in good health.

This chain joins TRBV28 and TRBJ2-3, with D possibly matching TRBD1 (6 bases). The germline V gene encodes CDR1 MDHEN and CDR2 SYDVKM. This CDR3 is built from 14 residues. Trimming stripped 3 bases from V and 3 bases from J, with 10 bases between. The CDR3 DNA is TGTGCCAGCAGTTTCCTACAGGGTACAGATACGCAGTATTTT. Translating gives CASSFLQGTDTQYF.

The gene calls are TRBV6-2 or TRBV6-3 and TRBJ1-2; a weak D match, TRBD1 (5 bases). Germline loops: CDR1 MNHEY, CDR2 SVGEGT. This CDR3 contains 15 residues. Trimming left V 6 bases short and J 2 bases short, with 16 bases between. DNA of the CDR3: TGTGCCAGCAGAGCAGATGGGGGAAGCAACTATGGCTACACCTTC. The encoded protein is CASRADGGSNYGYTF.

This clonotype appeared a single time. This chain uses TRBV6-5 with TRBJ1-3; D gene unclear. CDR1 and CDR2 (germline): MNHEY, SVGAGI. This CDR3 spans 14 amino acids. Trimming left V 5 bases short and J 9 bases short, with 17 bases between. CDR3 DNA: TGTGCCAGCAGTCCCAGACATGTTGGTATCACCATATATTTT. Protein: CASSPRHVGITIYF.

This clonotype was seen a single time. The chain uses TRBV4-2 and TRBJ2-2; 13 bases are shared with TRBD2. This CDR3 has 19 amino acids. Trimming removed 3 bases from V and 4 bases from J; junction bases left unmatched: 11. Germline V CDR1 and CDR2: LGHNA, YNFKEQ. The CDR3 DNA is TGTGCCAGCAGCCAGGTCACTAGCGGGGGGGCCCGGGGCACCGGGGAGCTGTTTTTT. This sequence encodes CASSQVTSGGARGTGELFF.

This CDR3 reads CASSLVRSSYNEQFF. The CDR3 coding sequence is TGTGCCAGCAGTTTAGTCCGCTCGAGCTACAATGAGCAGTTCTTC. The gene calls are TRBV12-3 or TRBV12-4 and TRBJ2-1; unclear D gene. The CDR3 is made up of 15 amino acids. V shed 1 base and J shed 3 bases, with 10 bases lying between them.

CDR3 sequence (DNA): TGTGCCAGCAGCTTCAATCGGGATGAGCAGTTCTTC. Residues: CASSFNRDEQFF. The V call is TRBV27, the J call TRBJ2-1; D gene unclear. Germline V lookup: CDR1 MNHEY, CDR2 SMNVEV (reference sequence). The CDR3 contains 12 residues. Trimming removed 6 bases from V and 8 bases from J, with 11 bases in between.

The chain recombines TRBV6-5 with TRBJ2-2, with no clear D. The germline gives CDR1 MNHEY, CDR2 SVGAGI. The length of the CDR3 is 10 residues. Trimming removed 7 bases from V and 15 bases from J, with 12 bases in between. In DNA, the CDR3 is TGTGCCAGCAAGGACGGCGCGTTGTTTTTT. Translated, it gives CASKDGALFF.

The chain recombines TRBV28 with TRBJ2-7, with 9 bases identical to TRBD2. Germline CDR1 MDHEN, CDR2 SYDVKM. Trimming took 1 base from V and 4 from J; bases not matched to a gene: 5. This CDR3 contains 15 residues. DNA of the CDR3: TGTGCCAGCAGTTTATCTGTAGCGGGGGAATACGAGCAGTACTTC. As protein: CASSLSVAGEYEQYF.

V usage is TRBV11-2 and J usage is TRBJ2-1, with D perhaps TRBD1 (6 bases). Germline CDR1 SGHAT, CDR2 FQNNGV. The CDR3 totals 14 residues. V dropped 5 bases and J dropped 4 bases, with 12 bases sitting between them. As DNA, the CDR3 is TGTGCCAGCAGCCCCGGACAGATGTACAATGAGCAGTTCTTC. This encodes CASSPGQMYNEQFF. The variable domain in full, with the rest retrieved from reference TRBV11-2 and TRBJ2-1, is EAGVAQSPRYKIIEKRQSVAFWCNPISGHATLYWYQQILGQGPKLLIQFQNNGVVDDSQLPKDRFSAERLKGVDSTLKIQPAKLEDSAVYLCASSPGQMYNEQFFGPGTRLTVL.

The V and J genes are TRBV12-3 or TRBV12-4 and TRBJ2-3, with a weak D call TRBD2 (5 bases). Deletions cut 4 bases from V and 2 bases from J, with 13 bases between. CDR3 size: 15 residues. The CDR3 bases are TGTGCCAGCAGTTCACAGCGGACTTCCACAGATACGCAGTATTTT. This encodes CASSSQRTSTDTQYF.

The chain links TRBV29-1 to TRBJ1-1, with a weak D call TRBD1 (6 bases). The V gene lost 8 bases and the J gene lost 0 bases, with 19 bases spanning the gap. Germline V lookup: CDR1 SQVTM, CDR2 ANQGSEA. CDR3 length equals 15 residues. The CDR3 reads CSIEGFRGMNTEAFF. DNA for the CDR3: TGCAGCATCGAGGGTTTTAGGGGGATGAACACTGAAGCTTTCTTT.

CDR3 nucleotide sequence: TGTGCCACCGCGTCAAATCAGCAAAATCAGCCCCAGCATTTT. Its translation: CATASNQQNQPQHF. This chain connects TRBV6-5 to TRBJ1-5; D not resolved. The CDR3 spans 14 residues. From germline, CDR1 is MNHEY and CDR2 SVGAGI. V was trimmed by 10 bases and J by 4 bases, leaving 17 bases between them.